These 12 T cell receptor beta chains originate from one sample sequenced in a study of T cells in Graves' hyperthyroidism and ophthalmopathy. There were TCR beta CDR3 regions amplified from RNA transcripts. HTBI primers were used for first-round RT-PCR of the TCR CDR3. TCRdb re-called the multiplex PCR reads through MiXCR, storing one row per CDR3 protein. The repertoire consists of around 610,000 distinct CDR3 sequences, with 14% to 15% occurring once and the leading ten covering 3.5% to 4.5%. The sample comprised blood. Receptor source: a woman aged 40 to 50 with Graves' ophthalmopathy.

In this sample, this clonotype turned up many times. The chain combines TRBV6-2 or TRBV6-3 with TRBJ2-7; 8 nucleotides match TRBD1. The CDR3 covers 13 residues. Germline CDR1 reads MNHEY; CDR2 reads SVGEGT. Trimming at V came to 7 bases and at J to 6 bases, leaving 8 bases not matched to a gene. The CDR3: CASTRDRNREQYF. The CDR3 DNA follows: TGTGCCAGCACCAGGGACAGGAATCGCGAGCAGTACTTC.

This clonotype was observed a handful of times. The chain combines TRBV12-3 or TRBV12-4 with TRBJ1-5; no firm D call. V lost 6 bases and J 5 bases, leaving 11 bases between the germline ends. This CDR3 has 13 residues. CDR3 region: CASSVGHDQPQHF. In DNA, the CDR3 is TGTGCCAGCAGCGTCGGGCATGATCAGCCCCAGCATTTT.

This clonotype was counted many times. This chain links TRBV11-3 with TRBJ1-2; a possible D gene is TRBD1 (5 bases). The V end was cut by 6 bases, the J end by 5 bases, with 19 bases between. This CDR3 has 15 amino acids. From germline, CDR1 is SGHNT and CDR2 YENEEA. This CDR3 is CASSPQGASGYGYTF. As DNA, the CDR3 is TGTGCCAGCAGTCCGCAGGGCGCCTCTGGATATGGCTACACCTTC.

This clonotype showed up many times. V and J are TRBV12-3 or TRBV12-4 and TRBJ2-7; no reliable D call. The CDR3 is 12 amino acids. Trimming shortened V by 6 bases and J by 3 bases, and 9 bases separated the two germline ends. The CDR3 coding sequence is TGTGCCAGCAGCCGTAGAGGCTACGAGCAGTACTTC. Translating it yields CASSRRGYEQYF.

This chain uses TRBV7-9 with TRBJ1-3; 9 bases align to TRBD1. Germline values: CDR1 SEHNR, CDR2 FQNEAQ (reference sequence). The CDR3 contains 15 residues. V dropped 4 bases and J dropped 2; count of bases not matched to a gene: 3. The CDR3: CASSSDRGAGNTIYF. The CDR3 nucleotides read TGTGCCAGCAGCTCGGACAGGGGCGCTGGAAACACCATATATTTT.

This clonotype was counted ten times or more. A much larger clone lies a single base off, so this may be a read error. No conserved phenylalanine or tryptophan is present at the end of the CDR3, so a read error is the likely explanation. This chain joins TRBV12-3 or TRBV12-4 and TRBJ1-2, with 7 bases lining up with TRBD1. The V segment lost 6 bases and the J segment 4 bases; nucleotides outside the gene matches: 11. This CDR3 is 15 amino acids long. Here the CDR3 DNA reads TGTGCCAGCAGCCAAAATCGACAGGGAGGCTATGGCTACACCTCC. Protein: CASSQNRQGGYGYTS.

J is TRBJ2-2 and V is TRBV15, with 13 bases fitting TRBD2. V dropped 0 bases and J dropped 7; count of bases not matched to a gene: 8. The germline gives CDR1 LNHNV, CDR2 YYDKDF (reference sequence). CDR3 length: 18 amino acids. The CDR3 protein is CATSRDRGTSGTIGELFF. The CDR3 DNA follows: TGTGCCACCAGCAGAGATCGAGGGACTAGCGGGACGATCGGGGAGCTGTTTTTT.

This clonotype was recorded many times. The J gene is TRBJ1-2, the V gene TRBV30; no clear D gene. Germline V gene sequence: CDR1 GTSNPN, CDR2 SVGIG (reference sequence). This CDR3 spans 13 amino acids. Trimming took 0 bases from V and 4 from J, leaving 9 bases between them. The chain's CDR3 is CAWSVPAPYGYTF. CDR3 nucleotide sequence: TGTGCCTGGAGTGTTCCCGCCCCCTATGGCTACACCTTC.

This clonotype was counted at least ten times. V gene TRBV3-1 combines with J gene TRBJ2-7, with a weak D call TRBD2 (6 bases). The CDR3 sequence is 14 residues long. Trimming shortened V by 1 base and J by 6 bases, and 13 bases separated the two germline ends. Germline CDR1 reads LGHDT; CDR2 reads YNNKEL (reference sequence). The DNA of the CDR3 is TGTGCCAGCAGCCAAGTCTTGGGCGGGGTCGAGCAGTACTTC. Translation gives CASSQVLGGVEQYF.

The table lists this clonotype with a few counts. CDR3 residues: CASSLSTGAVFGETQYF. The DNA for the CDR3 is TGTGCCAGCAGCTTATCTACAGGGGCGGTCTTCGGGGAGACCCAGTACTTC. This chain joins TRBV11-2 and TRBJ2-5, with 7 bases lining up with TRBD1. CDR3 length equals 17 residues. Germline trimming cut 2 bases from V and 5 bases from J; bases unmatched to any gene: 14. The germline V gene encodes CDR1 SGHAT and CDR2 FQNNGV.

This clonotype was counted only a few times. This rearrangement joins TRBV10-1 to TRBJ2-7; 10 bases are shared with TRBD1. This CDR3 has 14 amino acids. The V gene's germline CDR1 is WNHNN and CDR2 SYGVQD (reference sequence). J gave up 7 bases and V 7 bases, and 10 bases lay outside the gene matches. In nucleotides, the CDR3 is TGCGCCAGCAACCCCGGGACAGGGGCGTGGGAGCAGTACTTC. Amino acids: CASNPGTGAWEQYF.

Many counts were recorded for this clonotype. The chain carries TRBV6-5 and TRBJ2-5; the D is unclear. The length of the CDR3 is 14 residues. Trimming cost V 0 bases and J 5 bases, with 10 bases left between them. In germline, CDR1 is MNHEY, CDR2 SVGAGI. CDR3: CASSYSTAWETQYF. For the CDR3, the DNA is TGTGCCAGCAGTTACTCGACGGCCTGGGAGACCCAGTACTTC.